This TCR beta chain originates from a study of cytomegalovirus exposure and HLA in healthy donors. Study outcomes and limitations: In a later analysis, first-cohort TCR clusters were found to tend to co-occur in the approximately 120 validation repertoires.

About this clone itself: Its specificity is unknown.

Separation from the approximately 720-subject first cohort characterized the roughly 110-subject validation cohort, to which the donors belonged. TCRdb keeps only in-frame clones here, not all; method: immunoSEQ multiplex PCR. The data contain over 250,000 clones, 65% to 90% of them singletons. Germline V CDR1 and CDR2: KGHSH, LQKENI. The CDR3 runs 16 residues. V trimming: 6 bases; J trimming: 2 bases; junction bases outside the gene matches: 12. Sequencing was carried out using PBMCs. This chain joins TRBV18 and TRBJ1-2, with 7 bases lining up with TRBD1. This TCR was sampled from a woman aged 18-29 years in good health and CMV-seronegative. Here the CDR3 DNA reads TGTGCCAGCTCGCACTTAAAACCGGGACAGAACTATGGCTACACCTTC. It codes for CASSHLKPGQNYGYTF. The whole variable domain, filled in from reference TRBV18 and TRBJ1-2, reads NAGVMQNPRHLVRRRGQEARLRCSPMKGHSHVYWYRQLPEEGLKFMVYLQKENIIDESGMPKERFSAEFPKEGPSILRIQQVVRGDSAAYFCASSHLKPGQNYGYTFGSGTRLTVV.